This T cell receptor beta chain was recorded in a study of shared clonotypes between healthy human individuals. In regard to this clone: Other nucleotide sequences from this sample produce the same CDR3.

Sequenced by immunoSEQ multiplex PCR; TCRdb stores in-frame clones only, minus some. Here the sample spans 2 million to 2.5 million clones, approximately 94% being singletons. The CDR3 spans 11 residues. Germline CDR1 SGHRS, CDR2 YFSETQ. Trimming removed 4 bases at V and 2 bases at J, with 3 bases between. The chain is built from TRBV5-1 and TRBJ2-5; D remains unclear. The sequencing input was naive CD4+ T cells from PBMCs. This sample's subset: CD45RA+ positively selected. The source is a young man in good health. Some clones in this sample may be carry-over from other donors' samples. Written as DNA, the CDR3 is TGCGCCAGCAGCCCTCAAGAGACCCAGTACTTC. Translated, it gives CASSPQETQYF.